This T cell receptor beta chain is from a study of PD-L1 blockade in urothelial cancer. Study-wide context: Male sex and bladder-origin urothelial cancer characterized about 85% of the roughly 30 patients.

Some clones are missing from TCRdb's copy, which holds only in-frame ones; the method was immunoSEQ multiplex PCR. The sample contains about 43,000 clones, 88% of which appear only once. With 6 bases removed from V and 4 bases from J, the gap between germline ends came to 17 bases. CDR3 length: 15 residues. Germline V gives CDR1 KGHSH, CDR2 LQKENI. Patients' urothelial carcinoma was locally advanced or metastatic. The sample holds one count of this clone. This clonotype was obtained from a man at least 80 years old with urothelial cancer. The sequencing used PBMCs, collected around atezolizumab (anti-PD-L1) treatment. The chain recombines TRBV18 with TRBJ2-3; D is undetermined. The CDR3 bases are TGTGCCAGCTCGCGGAGCCAGCTTGACGCAGATACGCAGTATTTT. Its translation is CASSRSQLDADTQYF.